Below, 13 T cell receptor beta chains from the same sample are listed, as sequenced in a study of shared clonotypes between healthy human individuals. Repertoires were generated with immunoSEQ multiplex PCR, while TCRdb's copy carries only in-frame clones and drops some. Seen here are approximately 110,000 clones, about 63% observed once, and the top ten hold approximately 25%. Sequencing input: memory CD8+ T cells sorted from blood. The subset: CD45RO+ cells pooled with CCR7-negative TemRA cells. Receptor source: a woman under 40 in good health.

This CDR3 reads CAINGGSLKPYEQYF. CDR3 DNA sequence: TGTGCCATCAATGGAGGGAGCCTAAAGCCCTACGAGCAGTACTTC. The chain uses TRBV10-3 and TRBJ2-7, with a possible D match to TRBD2 (6 bases). CDR1 ENHRY and CDR2 SYGVKD come from the germline V gene. The CDR3 has 15 amino acids. Trimming took off 7 bases at V and 2 bases at J, with 18 bases between the two ends.

This clone was seen only once. The chain combines TRBV5-1 with TRBJ2-1; possibly TRBD1 for D (5 bases). Germline V CDR1 and CDR2: SGHRS, YFSETQ. Trimming left V 6 bases short and J 7 bases short, with 20 bases between. The CDR3 consists of 15 residues. CDR3 coding DNA: TGCGCCAGCAACCCCCGCCTACAGGTGTCGAATGAGCAGTTCTTC. Translating it yields CASNPRLQVSNEQFF.

Concerning this clone: This may stem from a read error, because a much larger clone lies one nucleotide away. The chain recombines TRBV6-6 with TRBJ1-4; D possibly corresponds to TRBD1 (5 bases). The CDR3 totals 13 residues. The V and J ends lost 6 bases and 7 bases respectively, with 12 bases between them. From germline, CDR1 is MNHNY and CDR2 SVGAGI (reference sequence). CDR3: CASREGLGEKLFF. For the CDR3, the DNA is TGTGCCAGCAGGGAGGGGCTGGGTGAAAAACTGTTTTTT.

This clone has just a few counts. The rearrangement uses TRBV27 and TRBJ2-7; 8 bases are a match to TRBD1. Per germline, CDR1 MNHEY and CDR2 SMNVEV (reference sequence). V gave up 2 bases and J gave up 5 bases; unmatched junction bases: 5. This CDR3 has 14 amino acids. The CDR3 sequence: CASSLSAGGHEQYF. The CDR3 DNA reads TGTGCCAGCAGTTTAAGTGCAGGGGGCCACGAGCAGTACTTC.

This clone was seen once. CDR3 sequence reads: CASSFGLAGYEQYF. The CDR3 DNA is TGTGCCAGCAGTTTCGGACTAGCGGGATACGAGCAGTACTTC. The gene calls are TRBV2 and TRBJ2-7; TRBD2 agrees at 12 bases. The CDR3 runs 14 residues. The germline V gene has CDR1 SNHLY and CDR2 FYNNEI. The J segment lost 4 bases and the V segment lost 5 bases, leaving 3 bases of the junction unmatched. Full variable domain (rest looked up from reference TRBV2 and TRBJ2-7): EPEVTQTPSHQVTQMGQEVILRCVPISNHLYFYWYRQILGQKVEFLVSFYNNEISEKSEIFDDQFSVERPDGSNFTLKIRSTKLEDSAMYFCASSFGLAGYEQYFGPGTRLTVT.

This clone was picked up a small number of times. This rearrangement joins TRBV23-1 to TRBJ2-2, with 8 bases lining up with TRBD1. TRBV23-1 is an ORF, and what it does is uncertain. This CDR3 has 16 residues. J lost 1 base, V lost 0 bases, and 1 base had no gene match. The CDR3 reads CASSQSGTGNTGELFF. CDR3 sequence (DNA): TGCGCCAGCAGTCAATCCGGGACAGGGAACACCGGGGAGCTGTTTTTT.

The rearrangement uses TRBV11-2 and TRBJ2-7; D may be TRBD2 (6 bases). Germline V gene data show CDR1 as SGHAT and CDR2 as FQNNGV. This CDR3 is built from 17 residues. V shed 2 bases and J shed 2 bases, with 19 bases lying between them. The CDR3 loop reads CASSLPQDDGGTYEQYF. The DNA for the CDR3 is TGTGCCAGCAGCTTACCCCAGGACGACGGGGGAACCTACGAGCAGTACTTC.

The V gene is TRBV5-4, the J gene TRBJ2-7; possibly TRBD1 for D (6 bases). V shed 3 bases and J shed 6 bases, with 10 bases lying between them. Germline CDR1 SGHNT, CDR2 YYREEE (reference sequence). This CDR3 has 12 amino acids. The CDR3 spells CASSWDIGEQYF. For the CDR3, the DNA is TGTGCCAGCAGCTGGGACATTGGCGAGCAGTACTTC. The whole variable domain, filled in from reference TRBV5-4 and TRBJ2-7, reads ETGVTQSPTHLIKTRGQQVTLRCSSQSGHNTVSWYQQALGQGPQFIFQYYREEENGRGNFPPRFSGLQFPNYSSELNVNALELDDSALYLCASSWDIGEQYFGPGTRLTVT.

The chain joins TRBV6-1 to TRBJ1-2; D is perhaps TRBD1 (5 bases). Deletions cut 7 bases from V and 8 bases from J, with 14 bases between. Germline CDR1 is MNHNS and CDR2 is SASEGT. This CDR3 has 12 residues. The CDR3 DNA sequence: TGTGCCAGCATACAGGCCCGGCTGGGCTACACCTTC. This gives the protein CASIQARLGYTF.

The chain joins TRBV2 to TRBJ2-5, with 11 nucleotides matching TRBD2. Germline V gene lookup returns CDR1 SNHLY and CDR2 FYNNEI. The CDR3 length is 14 residues. V lost 7 bases and J lost 5; bases outside the gene matches: 6. CDR3 in amino acids: CASIGTSGYETQYF. Here the CDR3 DNA reads TGTGCCAGCATCGGGACTAGCGGATATGAGACCCAGTACTTC. The full variable domain, with the rest looked up from reference TRBV2 and TRBJ2-5, is EPEVTQTPSHQVTQMGQEVILRCVPISNHLYFYWYRQILGQKVEFLVSFYNNEISEKSEIFDDQFSVERPDGSNFTLKIRSTKLEDSAMYFCASIGTSGYETQYFGPGTRLLVL.

The chain recombines TRBV2 with TRBJ1-2; perhaps TRBD1 as D (5 bases). The CDR3 spans 15 residues. Trimming left V 6 bases short and J 3 bases short, with 17 bases between. Per the germline V gene, CDR1 is SNHLY and CDR2 is FYNNEI. The CDR3 DNA reads TGTGCCAGCAGGAAGCTCGGGGCTTTTTACTATGGCTACACCTTC. Translating gives CASRKLGAFYYGYTF. The full variable domain, with the rest looked up from reference TRBV2 and TRBJ1-2, is EPEVTQTPSHQVTQMGQEVILRCVPISNHLYFYWYRQILGQKVEFLVSFYNNEISEKSEIFDDQFSVERPDGSNFTLKIRSTKLEDSAMYFCASRKLGAFYYGYTFGSGTRLTVV.

V and J are TRBV19 and TRBJ1-1; unclear D gene. Trimming pared 6 bases from V and 1 base from J, leaving 12 bases between. The germline V gene encodes CDR1 LNHDA and CDR2 SQIVND (reference sequence). The CDR3 runs 14 residues. CDR3 loop: CASSCKLPNTEAFF. In nucleotides, the CDR3 is TGTGCCAGTAGCTGTAAATTGCCGAACACTGAAGCTTTCTTT.

The rearrangement joins TRBV5-6 to TRBJ1-2; D is possibly TRBD1 (5 bases). V lost 0 bases, J lost 8 bases, and 11 bases lay in between. This CDR3 has 13 amino acids. The V gene's germline CDR1 is SGHDT and CDR2 YYEEEE. CDR3 sequence: CASSLVGTFGYTF. The CDR3 DNA is TGTGCCAGCAGCTTGGTGGGGACTTTCGGCTACACCTTC.